This T cell receptor (beta chain) was retrieved from a study of CD8+ T cells in alopecia areata. Study-wide context: Patients received oral tofacitinib, 5 to 10 mg twice daily, for moderate-to-severe alopecia areata.

With regard to this clone: The antigen is unknown.

The CDR3 runs 15 residues. V lost 0 bases to trimming and J lost 2 bases, with 11 bases between them. In germline, CDR1 is SGHDT, CDR2 YYEEEE. Regarding the study as a whole: When scalp samples are sequenced, resident alphabeta T cells of normal skin are also captured. Relative to mice, TCR sharing across patients was less clear, a difference possibly HLA-related.

Following RNA extraction, reverse transcription yielded cDNA that acted as the sequencing template. The method was immunoSEQ multiplex PCR; TCRdb's version includes in-frame clones alone and lacks a portion of them. Here the sample spans some 95,000 clones, under 45% being singletons. The receptor's source is a human donor with alopecia areata. The sequenced sample was CD4+ T cells sorted from blood. The chain joins TRBV5-6 to TRBJ1-2, with D perhaps TRBD1 (6 bases). DNA for the CDR3: TGTGCCAGCAGCTTGGCGGGACAACAAAACTATGGCTACACCTTC. Its translation: CASSLAGQQNYGYTF. The whole variable domain, remainder taken from reference TRBV5-6 and TRBJ1-2, is DAGVTQSPTHLIKTRGQQVTLRCSPKSGHDTVSWYQQALGQGPQFIFQYYEEEERQRGNFPDRFSGHQFPNYSSELNVNALLLGDSALYLCASSLAGQQNYGYTFGSGTRLTVV.